This T cell receptor (beta chain) came from a study of cytomegalovirus exposure and HLA in healthy donors. Overall study: Counted in an early data release were tens of millions of unique TCRs from HLA-typed donors.

Germline CDR1 and CDR2: SQVTM and ANQGSEA. J lost 7 bases, V lost 4 bases, and 3 bases had no gene match. The CDR3 is made up of 12 amino acids. PCR involved 60 Vbeta and 13 Jbeta primers. TCRdb keeps only in-frame clones here, not all; method: immunoSEQ multiplex PCR. The sample consists of some 180,000 clones, 65% to 85% of them appearing once. This clonotype was obtained from a girl under 18 in good health and CMV-seropositive. The chain has TRBV29-1 and TRBJ2-1, with 8 bases identical to TRBD2. The source material was PBMCs. CDR3 bases: TGCAGCGTTGTCCCGGGAGGGAATGAGCAGTTCTTC. Amino acid sequence: CSVVPGGNEQFF.